The next 19 T cell receptor beta chains were all read from a single sample in a study of cytomegalovirus exposure and HLA in healthy donors. The PCR made use of 60 Vbeta and 13 Jbeta primers. Clones were read by immunoSEQ multiplex PCR, and TCRdb kept only the in-frame ones, dropping some. The sample yields under 250,000 clones, about 72% seen once. Sequences were obtained from PBMCs. The receptors come from a male donor in good health and CMV-seronegative.

This chain joins TRBV10-1 and TRBJ2-2; D is possibly TRBD1 (6 bases). This CDR3 region has 16 residues. Germline values: CDR1 WNHNN, CDR2 SYGVQD (reference sequence). V shed 4 bases and J shed 6 bases, with 18 bases lying between them. DNA for the CDR3: TGCGCCAGCAGTGTTAAAGGCAGGGGTAATTCCGGGGAGCTGTTTTTT. It specifies CASSVKGRGNSGELFF.

The rearrangement uses TRBV6-1 and TRBJ1-2; D gene ambiguous. Germline-derived CDR1 and CDR2 are MNHNS and SASEGT. V lost 5 bases, J lost 4 bases, and 8 bases lay in between. This CDR3 is built from 12 residues. The CDR3: CASSPPFYGYTF. The CDR3 DNA is TGTGCCAGCAGTCCCCCTTTCTATGGCTACACCTTC.

The CDR3 is CASSLGTGNTGELFF. The CDR3, as DNA: TGTGCCAGCAGCTTAGGGACAGGGAACACCGGGGAGCTGTTTTTT. The rearrangement uses TRBV7-3 and TRBJ2-2; 8 bases line up with TRBD1. Germline V gene data show CDR1 as SGHTA and CDR2 as FQGTGA. The CDR3 runs 15 residues. Losses at the gene ends were 2 bases for V and 1 base for J; bases not matched to a gene: 0.

This chain uses TRBV7-2 with TRBJ2-3, with a possible D match to TRBD2 (5 bases). Trimming shortened V by 2 bases and J by 7 bases, and 10 bases separated the two germline ends. This CDR3 comprises 13 residues. From germline, CDR1 is SGHTA and CDR2 FQGNSA. The CDR3 region has the DNA TGTGCCAGCAGCTTACGTTTAGCGAATACGCAGTATTTT. Its protein is CASSLRLANTQYF.

About this clone: The sample holds other DNA sequences that translate to the same CDR3. The chain has TRBV27 and TRBJ2-7; D unclear. CDR1 is MNHEY, CDR2 SMNVEV, per germline (reference sequence). V lost 4 bases and J 1 base, leaving 8 bases between the germline ends. This CDR3 region has 13 residues. Here the CDR3 reads CASSSDSSYEQYF. CDR3 sequence (DNA): TGTGCCAGCAGTTCCGACTCATCCTACGAGCAGTACTTC.

V is TRBV2 and J is TRBJ1-5; tentatively, D is TRBD1 (5 bases). CDR3 length: 14 residues. Trimming removed 6 bases at V and 7 bases at J, with 16 bases between. CDR1 and CDR2 (germline): SNHLY, FYNNEI. The CDR3 here is CASREDGGSQPQHF. The CDR3 DNA reads as TGTGCCAGCAGAGAGGACGGGGGGTCCCAGCCCCAGCATTTT.

About this clone itself: The junction departs from germline at one end; a sequencing error may be responsible. J is TRBJ2-2 and V is TRBV19; no clear D. Germline values: CDR1 LNHDA, CDR2 SQIVND (reference sequence). CDR3 length: 15 amino acids. CDR3 in amino acids: CASSIGSMNTRELFF. CDR3 sequence (DNA): TGTGCCAGTAGTATAGGCAGTATGAACACCAGGGAGCTGTTTTTT.

The chain recombines TRBV5-1 with TRBJ2-2; D may be TRBD2 (6 bases). V was clipped by 5 bases and J by 0 bases, with 14 bases between them. The CDR3 is 16 amino acids. Germline CDR1 reads SGHRS; CDR2 reads YFSETQ. The CDR3 DNA reads as TGCGCCAGCAGTCTACGGGAGCAGCCGAACACCGGGGAGCTGTTTTTT. Translating it yields CASSLREQPNTGELFF.

The chain carries TRBV6-5 and TRBJ1-2, with no clear D. V lost 0 bases to trimming and J lost 1 base, with 9 bases between them. The CDR3 sequence is 15 residues long. Germline CDR1 reads MNHEY; CDR2 reads SVGAGI. CDR3 sequence: CASSYSRQINYGYTF. The DNA for the CDR3 is TGTGCCAGCAGTTACTCGAGGCAGATTAACTATGGCTACACCTTC.

J is TRBJ2-7 and V is TRBV5-4; 7 bases match TRBD1. The trim removed 4 bases at V and 5 bases at J, leaving 6 bases unmatched. The CDR3 consists of 13 residues. The germline V gene has CDR1 SGHNT and CDR2 YYREEE (reference sequence). DNA for the CDR3: TGTGCCAGCAGCCCACCGACAGGGCACGAGCAGTACTTC. Its protein product is CASSPPTGHEQYF.

This chain uses TRBV28 with TRBJ2-7, with TRBD2 identical over 8 bases. The CDR3 sequence is 14 residues long. Germline V gives CDR1 MDHEN, CDR2 SYDVKM. The junction had 3 bases not matched to a gene; V was cut back by 3 bases and J by 2 bases. The CDR3 region is CASSLTGGTYEQYF. DNA of the CDR3: TGTGCCAGCAGTTTGACGGGGGGGACCTACGAGCAGTACTTC.

V is TRBV5-1 and J is TRBJ2-5; 7 bases match TRBD1. Trimming at V came to 4 bases and at J to 4 bases, leaving 16 bases not matched to a gene. The CDR3 is 17 residues long. The V gene's germline CDR1 is SGHRS and CDR2 YFSETQ. The CDR3 reads CASSGIQGPKVAETQYF. CDR3 DNA: TGCGCCAGCAGCGGAATACAGGGGCCCAAAGTCGCAGAGACCCAGTACTTC.

The chain couples TRBV14 to TRBJ1-1; no firm D call. Trimming left V 6 bases short and J 0 bases short, with 8 bases between. CDR1 is SGHDN, CDR2 FVKESK, per germline. CDR3 length: 13 amino acids. The CDR3 nucleotides are TGTGCCAGCAGTCCCGAGTTGAACACTGAAGCTTTCTTT. It codes for CASSPELNTEAFF.

The chain combines TRBV7-3 with TRBJ2-5; TRBD2 agrees at 7 bases. CDR1 SGHTA and CDR2 FQGTGA come from the germline V gene. This CDR3 spans 14 amino acids. Trimming at V came to 5 bases and at J to 2 bases, leaving 5 bases not matched to a gene. CDR3 bases: TGTGCCAGCAGCCTAATCGGGGGGCAAGAGACCCAGTACTTC. This gives the protein CASSLIGGQETQYF.

This clone was picked up a small number of times. V is TRBV6-1 and J is TRBJ1-2, with TRBD1 matching 7 bases. There are 14 residues in the CDR3. Trimming cost V 6 bases and J 8 bases; bases outside gene matches: 12. The germline V gene encodes CDR1 MNHNS and CDR2 SASEGT. The CDR3: CASREPRGFQGYTF. The CDR3 nucleotides read TGTGCCAGCAGGGAACCCAGGGGGTTTCAGGGCTACACCTTC.

The chain carries TRBV5-6 and TRBJ2-1; D gene unclear. Germline values: CDR1 SGHDT, CDR2 YYEEEE. There are 14 residues in the CDR3. The V gene lost 0 bases and the J gene lost 9 bases, with 13 bases spanning the gap. The DNA for the CDR3 is TGTGCCAGCAGCTTGGCTCTGCGTAGAGGTGAGCAGTTCTTC. This encodes CASSLALRRGEQFF.

The rearrangement joins TRBV15 to TRBJ1-2; 7 positions agree with TRBD1. This CDR3 is built from 16 residues. The germline gives CDR1 LNHNV, CDR2 YYDKDF (reference sequence). The junction had 7 bases not matched to a gene; V was cut back by 1 base and J by 2 bases. This chain's CDR3 is CATSRARTGFNYGYTF. As DNA, the CDR3 is TGTGCCACCAGCAGAGCCCGGACAGGCTTCAACTATGGCTACACCTTC.

V and J are TRBV5-1 and TRBJ1-2; 9 bases line up with TRBD1. The germline CDR1 and CDR2 sequences are SGHRS and YFSETQ. The CDR3 loop spans 14 amino acids. V was pared by 4 bases and J by 2 bases, with 3 bases of the junction left unmatched. CDR3 amino acids: CASSGGTGNYGYTF. CDR3 bases: TGCGCCAGCAGCGGGGGGACAGGGAACTATGGCTACACCTTC.

The chain uses TRBV19 and TRBJ2-5; D perhaps matches TRBD2 (6 bases). Trimming took 1 base from V and 5 from J, leaving 23 bases between them. The CDR3 loop spans 18 amino acids. CDR1 is LNHDA and CDR2 is SQIVND in the germline V gene (reference sequence). The DNA of the CDR3 is TGTGCCAGTAGTATAGGGGGAGGTTCCGGGAGAACGACGGAGACCCAGTACTTC. This translates into CASSIGGGSGRTTETQYF. Full variable domain (missing parts from reference TRBV19 and TRBJ2-5): DGGITQSPKYLFRKEGQNVTLSCEQNLNHDAMYWYRQDPGQGLRLIYYSQIVNDFQKGDIAEGYSVSREKKESFPLTVTSAQKNPTAFYLCASSIGGGSGRTTETQYFGPGTRLLVL.